The 22 T cell receptor beta chains listed next were all sequenced from one sample in a study of OX40 agonist ivuxolimab in advanced cancers. Produced via immunoSEQ multiplex PCR; TCRdb's table is partial and in-frame only. Among more than 40,000 clones, approximately 85% were seen once, and the ten largest hold roughly 3.3%. The source material was CD4+ or CD8+ T cells sorted from blood, sampled in a trial of the OX40 agonist ivuxolimab. The source is an adult with an advanced solid tumor such as melanoma, head and neck, liver or kidney cancer.

The V and J genes are TRBV14 and TRBJ2-3, with D possibly matching TRBD1 (6 bases). This CDR3 has 14 amino acids. The germline CDR1 and CDR2 sequences are SGHDN and FVKESK. Deletions cut 3 bases from V and 6 bases from J, with 13 bases between. Here the CDR3 reads CASSQRQVFDTQYF. CDR3 DNA: TGTGCCAGCAGCCAGAGACAGGTTTTTGATACGCAGTATTTT.

This chain uses TRBV7-3 with TRBJ1-3, with TRBD1 matching over 10 bases. CDR3 length: 16 amino acids. Germline loops: CDR1 SGHTA, CDR2 FQGTGA. V lost 5 bases and J lost 2; bases outside the gene matches: 6. CDR3 in amino acids: CASSLSGQGTGNTIYF. The CDR3 nucleotides read TGTGCCAGCAGCCTCTCGGGACAGGGGACTGGAAACACCATATATTTT.

The V call is TRBV7-2, the J call TRBJ2-7, with 15 bases matching TRBD2. With 5 bases clipped from V and 0 bases from J, the junction kept 5 bases outside the gene matches. CDR3 length: 17 amino acids. CDR1 SGHTA and CDR2 FQGNSA come from the germline V gene. CDR3 protein: CASSLGLAGGHSYEQYF. CDR3 nucleotides: TGTGCCAGCAGCCTGGGACTAGCGGGAGGACACTCCTACGAGCAGTACTTC.

The rearrangement joins TRBV7-6 to TRBJ2-5; D gene unclear. The V and J ends lost 8 bases and 5 bases respectively, with 9 bases between them. The V gene's germline CDR1 is SGHVS and CDR2 FNYEAQ. The CDR3 covers 11 residues. CDR3: CASGYGETQYF. As DNA, the CDR3 is TGTGCCAGCGGCTACGGGGAGACCCAGTACTTC.

The chain employs TRBV7-9 and TRBJ2-1; weak D call: TRBD2 (7 bases). The CDR3 contains 17 residues. V was trimmed by 4 bases and J by 2 bases, leaving 18 bases between them. Germline CDR1 and CDR2: SEHNR and FQNEAQ (reference sequence). The CDR3 protein is CASSSPWGGPTYNEQFF. The CDR3 DNA sequence: TGTGCCAGCAGCTCCCCCTGGGGGGGGCCCACCTACAATGAGCAGTTCTTC.

The genes are TRBV7-9 and TRBJ1-1; D not resolved. The CDR3 runs to 12 residues. Between the trimmed V and J ends, which lost 4 bases and 5 bases, there was a span of 8 bases. CDR1 is SEHNR, CDR2 FQNEAQ, per germline (reference sequence). For the CDR3, the DNA is TGTGCCAGCAGCTCCCGATGGACTGAAGCTTTCTTT. Its protein is CASSSRWTEAFF.

This rearrangement joins TRBV18 to TRBJ1-3; 7 bases match TRBD1. V lost 3 bases and J lost 0; bases outside the gene matches: 8. This CDR3 contains 17 residues. Germline V CDR1 and CDR2: KGHSH, LQKENI. DNA of the CDR3: TGTGCCAGCTCACCGCGGACAGGTTCCTCCTCTGGAAACACCATATATTTT. It specifies CASSPRTGSSSGNTIYF.

This chain joins TRBV28 and TRBJ2-7, with D uncertain. The length of the CDR3 is 15 residues. The germline gives CDR1 MDHEN, CDR2 SYDVKM. V was pared by 8 bases and J by 5 bases, with 22 bases between. The CDR3 DNA reads TGTGCCAGCGGACCTCAGGTTCCTCGACCCAACGAGCAGTACTTC. It encodes CASGPQVPRPNEQYF. The variable domain in full, with the rest retrieved from reference TRBV28 and TRBJ2-7, is DVKVTQSSRYLVKRTGEKVFLECVQDMDHENMFWYRQDPGLGLRLIYFSYDVKMKEKGDIPEGYSVSREKKERFSLILESASTNQTSMYLCASGPQVPRPNEQYFGPGTRLTVT.

The V call is TRBV5-6, the J call TRBJ1-2; weak D call: TRBD1 (5 bases). CDR3 length equals 15 residues. Germline values: CDR1 SGHDT, CDR2 YYEEEE. Trimming left V 4 bases short and J 4 bases short, with 17 bases between. The CDR3 region has the DNA TGTGCCAGCAGCCTGGGACCGCTATACTCCTATGGCTACACCTTC. Its protein is CASSLGPLYSYGYTF.

The chain combines TRBV19 with TRBJ2-1; a possible D gene is TRBD2 (6 bases). CDR1 and CDR2 from the germline V gene are LNHDA and SQIVND (reference sequence). There are 14 residues in the CDR3. V was pared by 0 bases and J by 7 bases, with 10 bases between. The CDR3 sequence is CASSIELAKNEQFF. In nucleotides, the CDR3 is TGTGCCAGTAGTATAGAGCTAGCGAAGAATGAGCAGTTCTTC.

In this sample, this clone turned up a few times. The rearrangement joins TRBV5-4 to TRBJ1-6, with 7 bases fitting TRBD1. The germline CDR1 and CDR2 sequences are SGHNT and YYREEE (reference sequence). V was clipped by 4 bases and J by 10 bases; unmatched bases: 11. The CDR3 runs to 15 residues. The CDR3 bases are TGTGCCAGCAGCACTAACAGGGGATTAGGATCACCCCTCCACTTT. Translated, it gives CASSTNRGLGSPLHF.

CDR3 DNA sequence: TGTGCCAGCGGCAGTCGCCGTCTCTCCTACAATGAGCAGTTCTTC. Its protein is CASGSRRLSYNEQFF. This chain links TRBV27 with TRBJ2-1; no firm D call. Germline-derived CDR1 and CDR2 are MNHEY and SMNVEV (reference sequence). CDR3 length equals 15 residues. V was clipped by 8 bases and J by 0 bases, with 14 bases between them.

The chain uses TRBV10-2 and TRBJ1-5; a possible D gene is TRBD1 (5 bases). The CDR3 consists of 14 residues. With 7 bases removed from V and 0 bases from J, the gap between germline ends came to 10 bases. From germline, CDR1 is WSHSY and CDR2 SAAADI. The CDR3 nucleotides are TGCGCCAGCACCCCGACAGATAGCAATCAGCCCCAGCATTTT. Translating it yields CASTPTDSNQPQHF.

The chain recombines TRBV4-1 with TRBJ2-7; D unclear. CDR1 is MGHRA and CDR2 is YSYEKL in the germline V gene. V lost 1 base, J lost 4 bases, and 5 bases lay in between. The CDR3 consists of 12 residues. CDR3 loop: CASSQGSYEQYF. CDR3 DNA sequence: TGCGCCAGCAGCCAAGGCAGTTACGAGCAGTACTTC.

This rearrangement joins TRBV28 to TRBJ2-7; 9 positions match TRBD1. V lost 6 bases to trimming and J lost 3 bases; unmatched junction nucleotides: 6. The germline V gene has CDR1 MDHEN and CDR2 SYDVKM. This CDR3 region has 14 residues. DNA of the CDR3: TGTGCCAGCAGCCTGTCGGGACAGGGCTACGAGCAGTACTTC. Translating gives CASSLSGQGYEQYF.

The chain combines TRBV11-3 with TRBJ2-3, with D possibly TRBD1 on 6 matching bases. This CDR3 contains 15 residues. Germline V gives CDR1 SGHNT, CDR2 YENEEA. V gave up 6 bases and J gave up 6 bases, with 19 bases separating them. CDR3 sequence (DNA): TGTGCCAGCAGGACGGCACATCAGGGGTTGGATACGCAGTATTTT. Its translation: CASRTAHQGLDTQYF.

V is TRBV19 and J is TRBJ1-1; D is ambiguous. The germline CDR1 and CDR2 sequences are LNHDA and SQIVND (reference sequence). This CDR3 comprises 14 residues. With 5 bases removed from V and 2 bases from J, the gap between germline ends came to 12 bases. CDR3 residues: CASSVRRLNTEAFF. The CDR3 DNA reads TGTGCCAGTAGTGTTCGACGGCTCAACACTGAAGCTTTCTTT.

This chain links TRBV5-6 with TRBJ2-1; D unresolved. CDR1 is SGHDT and CDR2 is YYEEEE in the germline V gene. The CDR3 has 15 residues. The V end was cut by 4 bases, the J end by 9 bases, with 20 bases between. DNA of the CDR3: TGTGCCAGCAGCCTCCTCGCCCCTGGCGACATTGAGCAGTTCTTC. Translation gives CASSLLAPGDIEQFF.

This chain links TRBV19 with TRBJ2-1; tentatively, D is TRBD1 (6 bases). There are 13 residues in the CDR3. Germline V gene sequence: CDR1 LNHDA, CDR2 SQIVND (reference sequence). V dropped 5 bases and J dropped 4 bases, with 9 bases sitting between them. The DNA of the CDR3 is TGTGCCAGTAGTTGGACAGAGTACAATGAGCAGTTCTTC. Residues: CASSWTEYNEQFF.

The V call is TRBV5-1, the J call TRBJ2-6, with 10 bases identical to TRBD1. J gave up 1 base and V 3 bases, and 13 bases lay outside the gene matches. This CDR3 contains 20 residues. The V gene's germline CDR1 is SGHRS and CDR2 YFSETQ. The CDR3 nucleotides read TGCGCCAGCAGCTGGGTGGGGCTGACAGGGGGCGCATCTGGGGCCAACGTCCTGACTTTC. As protein: CASSWVGLTGGASGANVLTF.

Note on this clone: This sequence may be a read error, since a much larger clone differs from it by one base. The chain carries TRBV9 and TRBJ2-5, with 11 bases fitting TRBD1. V dropped 4 bases and J dropped 0; count of bases not matched to a gene: 5. The CDR3 totals 16 residues. CDR1 and CDR2 (germline): SGDLS, YYNGEE. The CDR3 sequence is CASSPRTGGHQETQYF. The CDR3 region has the DNA TGTGCCAGCAGCCCCAGGACAGGGGGCCACCAAGAGACCCAGTACTTC.

This chain connects TRBV9 to TRBJ2-1; D call uncertain. V shed 4 bases and J shed 10 bases, with 12 bases lying between them. This CDR3 has 12 amino acids. The germline gives CDR1 SGDLS, CDR2 YYNGEE. CDR3 sequence reads: CASSTSSREQFF. The CDR3 bases are TGTGCCAGCAGCACGTCGTCACGGGAGCAGTTCTTC. The full variable domain, in which reference TRBV9 and TRBJ2-1 provide the parts outside the CDR3, is DSGVTQTPKHLITATGQRVTLRCSPRSGDLSVYWYQQSLDQGLQFLIQYYNGEERAKGNILERFSAQQFPDLHSELNLSSLELGDSALYFCASSTSSREQFFGPGTRLTVL.